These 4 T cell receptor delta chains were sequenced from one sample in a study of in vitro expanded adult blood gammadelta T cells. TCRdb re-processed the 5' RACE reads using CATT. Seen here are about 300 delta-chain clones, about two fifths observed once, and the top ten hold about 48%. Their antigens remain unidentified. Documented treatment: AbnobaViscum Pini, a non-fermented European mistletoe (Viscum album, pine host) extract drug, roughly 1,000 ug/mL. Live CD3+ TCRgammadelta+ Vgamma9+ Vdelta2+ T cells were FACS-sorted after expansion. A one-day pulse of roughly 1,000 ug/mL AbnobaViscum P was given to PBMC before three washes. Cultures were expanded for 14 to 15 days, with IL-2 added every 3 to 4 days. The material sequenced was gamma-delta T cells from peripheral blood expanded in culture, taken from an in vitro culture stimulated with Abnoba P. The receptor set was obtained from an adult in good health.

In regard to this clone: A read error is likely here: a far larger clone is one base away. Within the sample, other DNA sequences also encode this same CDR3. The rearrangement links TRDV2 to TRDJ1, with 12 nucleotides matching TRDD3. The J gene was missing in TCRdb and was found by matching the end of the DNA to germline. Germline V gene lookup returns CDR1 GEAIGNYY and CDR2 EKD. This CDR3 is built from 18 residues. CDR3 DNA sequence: TGTGCCTGCGACACCGTGGCTGGGGGATACGCGAGGACCGATAAACTCATCTTT. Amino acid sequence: CACDTVAGGYARTDKLIF.

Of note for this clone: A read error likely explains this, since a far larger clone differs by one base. The CDR3 sequence: CACDPVGNPIRDKLIF. The DNA for the CDR3 is TGTGCCTGTGACCCCGTAGGGAACCCAATCCGCGATAAACTCATCTTT. The V gene is TRDV2, the J gene TRDJ1, with D unresolved. CDR1 is GEAIGNYY and CDR2 is EKD in the germline V gene. CDR3 size: 16 residues. The germline V and J ends were trimmed by 3 bases and 4 bases, with 20 bases remaining between them.

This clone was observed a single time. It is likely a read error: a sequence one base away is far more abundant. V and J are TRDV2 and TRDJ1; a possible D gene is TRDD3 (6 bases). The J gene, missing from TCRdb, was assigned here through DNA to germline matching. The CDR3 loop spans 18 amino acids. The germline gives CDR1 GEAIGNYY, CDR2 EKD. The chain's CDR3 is CACDTVPHILGATDKLIF. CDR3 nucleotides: TGTGCTTGTGACACAGTTCCTCATATACTGGGAGCCACCGATAAACTCATCTTT.

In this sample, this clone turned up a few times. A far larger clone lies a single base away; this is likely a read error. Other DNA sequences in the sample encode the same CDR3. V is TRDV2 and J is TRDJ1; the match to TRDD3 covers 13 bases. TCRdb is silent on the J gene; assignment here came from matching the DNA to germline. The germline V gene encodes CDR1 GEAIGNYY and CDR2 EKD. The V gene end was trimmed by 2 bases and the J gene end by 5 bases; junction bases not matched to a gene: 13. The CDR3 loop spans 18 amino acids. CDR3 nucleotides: TGTGCCTGTGACAGCGTACTGGGGGATACGCATATCACAGATAAACTCATCTTT. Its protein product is CACDSVLGDTHITDKLIF.